The clone carrying this TCR beta chain has a count of ten or more. Its specificity is unknown. The CDR3 loop spans 12 amino acids. Per the germline V gene, CDR1 is DFQATT and CDR2 is SNEGSKA (reference sequence). The V end lost 6 bases, the J end lost 2 bases, and 11 bases lay between the germline ends. TCR cDNA, made by 5'RACE template switching, carried an added universal primer site and UMIs. TCRdb re-analysed the 5' RACE reads in MiXCR, keeping a single row per CDR3 protein. Here the sample spans hundreds of thousands of distinct CDR3 sequences, under 7.5% being singletons. These data come from a study of T cells after yellow fever vaccination. The study, taken as a whole, reports: Some clonotypes, a small share, were shared between CD4 and CD8 compartments. It was the secondary response that reached its peak faster, day 5 versus 15, but it was weaker.

The material was PBMCs, obtained 5 days after the yellow fever booster vaccination. The chain has TRBV20-1 and TRBJ2-7; either TRBD1 or TRBD2 may fit D (6 bases each). The source of this sequence is a young man who received the YFV17D yellow fever vaccine. CDR3 DNA: TGCAGTGCCTGGAGGGACACCTACGAGCAGTACTTC. This gives the protein CSAWRDTYEQYF.